This T cell receptor (beta chain) was documented in a study of shared clonotypes between healthy human individuals. Study observations and caveats: Roughly 5% of naive CD4 clonotypes were common to a few donors. Donors were few, which limited the genetic and exposure-history diversity represented. Collection of samples was limited to blood; tissue repertoires likely differ.

This clone showed up just a few times. Its antigen is not identified. The CDR3 contains 15 residues. Germline CDR1 and CDR2: SGHAT and FQNNGV. J lost 6 bases, V lost 6 bases, and 5 bases had no gene match. Original data processing: Filtering differed, since immunoSEQ gave only junction sequences and no quality scores. The protocol was immunoSEQ multiplex PCR, while the TCRdb copy is restricted to in-frame clones and leaves out a portion. Clonal size and the V and J genes are those of that table, whereas D and trimming came from the DNA. The data show 90,000 to 150,000 clones, with around 68% seen just once and roughly a quarter held by the top ten.

The specimen sequenced was memory CD8+ T cells sorted from blood. Noted subset: CD45RO+ cells pooled with CCR7-negative TemRA cells. The TCR comes from a woman in her 30s in good health. V usage is TRBV11-2 and J usage is TRBJ2-1; 13 bases match TRBD2. As DNA, the CDR3 is TGTGCCAGCAGGATTACTAGCGGGAGGGCCAATGAGCAGTTCTTC. It codes for CASRITSGRANEQFF.